The source of this T cell receptor (beta chain) is a study of regulatory T cells in long-lasting Graves disease. The time point is: persistent/refractory GD, antithyroid drugs over 5 years with positive TRAb. PBMC-extracted RNA yielded the TCR library. This clonotype was found many times. Arm-PCR of CDR3 regions and iRepertoire HTBI primers were the basis on which TCR beta libraries were built. TCRdb ran MiXCR on the multiplex PCR reads and lists one entry per CDR3 protein. Among roughly 450,000 distinct CDR3 sequences listed, roughly 23% were seen once. The CDR3 loop spans 15 amino acids. V dropped 4 bases and J dropped 0 bases, with 13 bases sitting between them. Germline V gene data show CDR1 as MDHEN and CDR2 as SYDVKM.

This clonotype was sampled from a female donor with Graves disease. The V and J genes are TRBV28 and TRBJ2-7; tentative D call: TRBD1 (6 bases). The sample was peripheral blood mononuclear cells (PBMCs), taken when the disease was refractory, from a patient treated with antithyroid drugs. The CDR3 here is CASSWHRVGSYEQYF. The CDR3 DNA follows: TGTGCCAGCAGTTGGCACAGGGTCGGCTCCTACGAGCAGTACTTC.